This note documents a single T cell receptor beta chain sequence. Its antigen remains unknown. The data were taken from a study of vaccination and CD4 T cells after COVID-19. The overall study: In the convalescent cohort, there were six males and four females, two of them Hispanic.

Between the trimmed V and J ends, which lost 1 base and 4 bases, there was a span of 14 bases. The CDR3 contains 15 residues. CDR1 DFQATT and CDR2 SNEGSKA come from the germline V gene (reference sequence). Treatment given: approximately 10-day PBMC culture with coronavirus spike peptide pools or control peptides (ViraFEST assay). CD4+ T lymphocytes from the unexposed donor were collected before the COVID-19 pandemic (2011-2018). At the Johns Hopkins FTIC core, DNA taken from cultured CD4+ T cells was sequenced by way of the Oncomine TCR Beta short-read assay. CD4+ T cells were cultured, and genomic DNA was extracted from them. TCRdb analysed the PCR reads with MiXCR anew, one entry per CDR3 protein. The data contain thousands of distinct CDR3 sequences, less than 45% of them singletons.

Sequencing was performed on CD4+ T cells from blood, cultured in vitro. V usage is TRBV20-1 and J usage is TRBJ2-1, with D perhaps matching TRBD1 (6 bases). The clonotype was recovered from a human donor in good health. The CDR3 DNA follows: TGCAGTGCTAGAGTGAGTCAGGGGCCTTACAATGAGCAGTTCTTC. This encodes CSARVSQGPYNEQFF.